This T cell receptor (beta chain) emerged from a study of blood T cell repertoires in COVID-19. Study overall: Acute and convalescent COVID-19 specimens originated in the United States, Italy and Spain.

CDR3 size: 15 residues. In the authors' workflow: The authors estimated nucleated cell counts from reference gene primer amplification. Clones were read by immunoSEQ multiplex PCR, and TCRdb kept only the in-frame ones, dropping some. The V and J calls and clone size are taken from that table; D and trimming were inferred from the DNA. The sample includes roughly 140,000 clones, roughly 90% of them seen just once. The chain recombines TRBV21-1 with TRBJ1-4; TRBD1, the table's D call, was not compared with the DNA. TRBV21-1 is listed as a pseudogene. Sequenced input: peripheral blood. This TCR came from a woman in her fifties or sixties with active or convalescent COVID-19. CDR3 in amino acids: CASSKGGQGYEKLFF. The CDR3 DNA reads TGTGCCAGCAGCAAAGGGGGACAGGGTTATGAAAAACTGTTTTTT.